The clone carrying this T cell receptor beta chain was counted at least ten times. What it recognizes is unknown. The sample comes from a study of T-cell reconstitution after alpha-beta-depleted transplantation in children. The library targeted TCRbeta and was prepared with unique molecular identifiers. Each CDR3 protein is one row after TCRdb ran MiXCR on the PCR reads. Here the sample spans over 200,000 distinct CDR3 sequences, 11% being singletons. General study results and limits: T-cell numbers and diversity one year post-transplant derived largely from freshly generated T cells.

Germline lookup yields CDR1 SNHLY and CDR2 FYNNEI. V lost 6 bases, J lost 0 bases, and 9 bases lay in between. This CDR3 has 14 amino acids. The gene calls are TRBV2 and TRBJ1-5; D ambiguous. This TCR was sampled from a child under two years old with acute myeloid leukemia, due to receive a stem cell transplant. Source: PBMCs, taken before TCRalphabeta/CD19-depleted stem cell transplant. The CDR3 reads CASSVLYSNQPQHF. CDR3 bases: TGTGCCAGCAGCGTATTATATAGCAATCAGCCCCAGCATTTT.